This is a list of T cell receptor beta chains from one sample in a study of blood T cell repertoires in COVID-19. Measured with immunoSEQ multiplex PCR; TCRdb has only the in-frame clones, and not every one. The data contain roughly 150,000 clones, 70% to 80% of them singletons. The sample consisted of PBMCs or T cells enriched from blood (not recorded which). Source of these receptors: a woman in her 70s in a cohort exposed to, infected with or recovered from COVID-19 (not recorded which). Both conserved end residues are part of each CDR3. D genes are given only for firm matches. Clone size is stated in some rows and not others, as once, few, many or a class when expanded.

d_call,clone_size,v_call,j_call,cdr3_aa,cdr3_nt
NA,NA,TRBV5-1,TRBJ1-1,CASSSTLNTEAFF,TGCGCCAGCAGTTCTACGCTGAACACTGAAGCTTTCTTT
TRBD1,NA,TRBV30,TRBJ2-7,CAWSPRTGGSYEQYF,TGTGCCTGGAGCCCTCGGACAGGGGGCTCGTACGAGCAGTACTTC
TRBD1,NA,TRBV3-1/TRBV3-2,TRBJ1-1,CASSQGPTGGTEAFF,TGTGCCAGCAGCCAAGGGCCTACAGGGGGCACTGAAGCTTTCTTT
TRBD1,NA,TRBV30,TRBJ2-5,CAWRGTGAPREAQYF,TGTGCCTGGAGGGGGACAGGGGCCCCAAGAGAGGCCCAGTACTTC
TRBD1,NA,TRBV5-4,TRBJ1-4,CASSGGQGLREKLFF,TGTGCCAGCAGCGGGGGACAGGGTCTTCGTGAAAAACTGTTTTTT
NA,NA,TRBV7-8,TRBJ2-5,CASSLDRVRETQYF,TGTGCCAGCAGCTTAGACAGGGTGAGGGAGACCCAGTACTTC
NA,NA,TRBV18,TRBJ2-1,CASSDYGAYNEQFF,TGTGCCAGCTCGGACTACGGGGCTTACAATGAGCAGTTCTTC
TRBD1,NA,TRBV5-1,TRBJ2-4,CASGQGDLNIQYF,TGCGCCAGCGGCCAGGGGGACCTAAACATTCAGTACTTC
NA,NA,TRBV20-1,TRBJ1-1,CSASIQGTEAFF,TGCAGTGCTAGTATTCAGGGAACTGAAGCTTTCTTT
NA,few,TRBV20-1,TRBJ2-5,CSASYGERGETQYF,TGCAGTGCTAGTTACGGGGAACGTGGAGAGACCCAGTACTTC
NA,NA,TRBV3-1/TRBV3-2,TRBJ1-4,CASSPYPGATNEKLFF,TGTGCCAGCAGCCCCTACCCCGGTGCAACTAATGAAAAACTGTTTTTT
TRBD1,NA,TRBV10-3,TRBJ1-5,CATGQGGNQPQHF,TGTGCCACTGGGCAGGGGGGTAATCAGCCCCAGCATTTT
NA,NA,TRBV29-1,TRBJ2-1,CSVDPGNNEQFF,TGCAGCGTTGACCCAGGCAACAATGAGCAGTTCTTC
NA,NA,TRBV9,TRBJ1-1,CASSQGTNTEAFF,TGTGCCAGCAGCCAGGGGACGAACACTGAAGCTTTCTTT
NA,NA,TRBV2,TRBJ2-5,CAVSFRATQETQYF,TGTGCCGTATCCTTCAGGGCCACCCAAGAGACCCAGTACTTC
NA,few,TRBV4-2,TRBJ2-3,CASSQLESNIGTDTQYF,TGTGCCAGCAGCCAACTAGAATCTAATATAGGCACAGATACGCAGTATTTT
NA,NA,TRBV7-9,TRBJ2-1,CASSLVGPYNEQFF,TGTGCCAGCAGCTTAGTGGGGCCTTACAATGAGCAGTTCTTC
TRBD2,NA,TRBV3-1/TRBV3-2,TRBJ2-7,CASSFGLVEAEQYF,TGTGCCAGCAGCTTCGGACTAGTTGAAGCCGAGCAGTACTTC
TRBD1,NA,TRBV7-8,TRBJ2-7,CASSLHPTGNLYEQYF,TGTGCCAGCAGCTTACACCCGACAGGGAACCTCTACGAGCAGTACTTC
NA,NA,TRBV18,TRBJ1-1,CASSPNQGPNTEAFF,TGTGCCAGCTCACCAAATCAGGGGCCGAACACTGAAGCTTTCTTT
NA,NA,TRBV18,TRBJ1-5,CASSPGAGQPQHF,TGTGCCAGCTCACCAGGGGCTGGACAGCCCCAGCATTTT
TRBD1,NA,TRBV5-1,TRBJ1-1,CASSLMRQGNLNTEAFF,TGCGCCAGCAGCTTGATGAGACAGGGGAACCTAAACACTGAAGCTTTCTTT
NA,few,TRBV5-1,TRBJ1-1,CASSFGDRSTEAFF,TGCGCCAGCAGCTTTGGCGACAGGAGCACTGAAGCTTTCTTT
TRBD2,NA,TRBV12-3/TRBV12-4,TRBJ2-1,CASSSAGGTEQFF,TGTGCCAGCTCCTCCGCGGGAGGTACTGAGCAGTTCTTC
NA,NA,TRBV28,TRBJ1-4,CASRPPRGTNEKLFF,TGTGCCAGCAGGCCCCCAAGGGGAACTAATGAAAAACTGTTTTTT
NA,NA,TRBV7-9,TRBJ2-7,CASSFSDYEQYF,TGTGCCAGCAGTTTCAGCGACTACGAGCAGTACTTC
TRBD2,NA,TRBV2,TRBJ2-5,CASLRLADQETQYF,TGTGCCAGCCTCCGACTAGCGGACCAAGAGACCCAGTACTTC
NA,few,TRBV2,TRBJ2-7,CASLKGDEQYF,TGTGCCAGCCTAAAAGGGGACGAGCAGTACTTC
TRBD1,few,TRBV5-1,TRBJ1-2,CASSMTGTGGLGYTF,TGCGCCAGCAGCATGACTGGGACAGGGGGACTTGGCTACACCTTC
NA,NA,TRBV3-1/TRBV3-2,TRBJ1-1,CASSQDGGGIDGPNTEAFF,TGTGCCAGCAGCCAAGATGGCGGGGGGATCGATGGACCGAACACTGAAGCTTTCTTT
TRBD1,medium-sized,TRBV6-5,TRBJ1-3,CASSYSGTGGNTIYF,TGTGCCAGCAGTTACTCGGGGACAGGTGGAAACACCATATATTTT
NA,once,TRBV12-3/TRBV12-4,TRBJ1-6,CASSRLLSNLHF,TGTGCCAGCAGCAGACTCCTCTCAAATCTCCACTTT
TRBD1,NA,TRBV9,TRBJ2-3,CASSVGGTADTQYF,TGTGCCAGCAGCGTAGGAGGGACAGCAGATACGCAGTATTTT
TRBD1,NA,TRBV2,TRBJ1-1,CASSADRATEAFF,TGTGCCAGCAGCGCGGACAGGGCCACTGAAGCTTTCTTT
TRBD2,NA,TRBV10-2,TRBJ2-5,CASSDPAGGPDETQYF,TGCGCCAGCAGTGACCCAGCGGGAGGGCCGGATGAGACCCAGTACTTC
TRBD2,few,TRBV10-2,TRBJ2-7,CASSGTSGSYEQYF,TGCGCCAGCAGCGGGACTAGCGGGAGCTACGAGCAGTACTTC
NA,NA,TRBV18,TRBJ2-5,CASSLTDSLETQYF,TGTGCCAGCTCACTCACGGACAGTCTAGAGACCCAGTACTTC
NA,NA,TRBV21-1,TRBJ2-7,CASSKCPGTTTYEQYF,TGTGCCAGCAGCAAATGCCCAGGGACAACAACCTACGAGCAGTACTTC
TRBD2,NA,TRBV5-1,TRBJ2-3,CASSLLAGGIDTQYF,TGCGCCAGCAGCTTGTTAGCGGGAGGGATAGATACGCAGTATTTT
TRBD1,once,TRBV3-1/TRBV3-2,TRBJ1-1,CASSQGGTGTEAFF,TGTGCCAGCAGCCAAGGAGGGACAGGGACTGAAGCTTTCTTT
NA,few,TRBV7-2,TRBJ1-1,CASSSFKAGGAFF,TGTGCCAGCAGCTCATTCAAGGCCGGGGGAGCTTTCTTT
TRBD1,few,TRBV5-1,TRBJ2-1,CASSEQGLSYNEQFF,TGCGCCAGCAGCGAACAGGGGCTCTCCTACAATGAGCAGTTCTTC
NA,NA,TRBV6-5,TRBJ1-2,CASSYAGRSYGYTF,TGTGCCAGCAGTTACGCGGGCCGATCGTATGGCTACACCTTC
NA,NA,TRBV28,TRBJ1-5,CASSTGFHQPQHF,TGTGCCAGCAGTACAGGCTTTCATCAGCCCCAGCATTTT
NA,NA,TRBV7-2,TRBJ2-3,CASSFGQDYTDTQYF,TGTGCCAGCAGCTTCGGGCAGGACTACACAGATACGCAGTATTTT
NA,NA,TRBV5-1,TRBJ1-1,CASSLPGVTEAFF,TGCGCCAGCAGCTTGCCCGGAGTCACTGAAGCTTTCTTT
NA,NA,TRBV28,TRBJ1-6,CASTSTNSPLHF,TGTGCCAGCACCTCGACAAATTCACCCCTCCACTTT
NA,NA,TRBV7-2,TRBJ2-7,CASSLRTGNHEQYF,TGTGCCAGCAGCTTAAGAACGGGGAACCACGAGCAGTACTTC
TRBD1,NA,TRBV27,TRBJ1-6,CASKYGTAPNSPLHF,TGTGCCAGCAAATACGGGACAGCCCCTAATTCACCCCTCCACTTT
TRBD1,NA,TRBV5-4,TRBJ2-5,CASSADRAGTQYF,TGTGCCAGCAGCGCGGACAGGGCCGGGACCCAGTACTTC
TRBD2,NA,TRBV9,TRBJ2-3,CASSGGTSVRTDTQYF,TGTGCCAGCAGCGGGGGGACTAGCGTTCGCACAGATACGCAGTATTTT
TRBD1,NA,TRBV29-1,TRBJ1-1,CSVKRGQNTEAFF,TGCAGCGTCAAGAGGGGGCAGAACACTGAAGCTTTCTTT
TRBD1,NA,TRBV27,TRBJ2-5,CASSAGTGGETQYF,TGTGCCAGCAGTGCCGGGACAGGAGGTGAGACCCAGTACTTC
NA,NA,TRBV7-2,TRBJ2-5,CASSPRESVGTQYF,TGTGCCAGCAGCCCACGCGAGAGTGTTGGGACCCAGTACTTC
TRBD1,NA,TRBV10-3,TRBJ1-3,CAISQGQLGNTIYF,TGTGCCATCAGCCAGGGACAGCTTGGAAACACCATATATTTT
NA,NA,TRBV12-5,TRBJ2-5,CASMADGAVKTQYF,TGTGCTAGTATGGCGGATGGGGCGGTAAAGACCCAGTACTTC
NA,NA,TRBV7-8,TRBJ1-1,CASSLNLGVGGVAEAFF,TGTGCCAGCAGCTTAAATTTGGGCGTTGGCGGGGTAGCTGAAGCTTTCTTT
TRBD1,NA,TRBV7-9,TRBJ1-1,CASSSTLGQPDTEAFF,TGTGCCAGCAGCTCCACCCTGGGACAGCCAGACACTGAAGCTTTCTTT
NA,NA,TRBV2,TRBJ2-2,CASNLGGAQNTGELFF,TGTGCCAGCAACTTAGGGGGGGCGCAGAACACCGGGGAGCTGTTTTTT